The TCR beta chain described here comes from a study of cytomegalovirus exposure and HLA in healthy donors. Points from the study as a whole: The study found most TCR sequences rare, yet found some public TCRs in many donors. Later analysis showed most CMV-associated TCR beta chains appearing HLA-restricted.

Germline V gene lookup returns CDR1 MGHRA and CDR2 YSYEKL. The CDR3 totals 15 residues. The ends were cut back, 7 bases at V and 2 bases at J, with 15 bases in the middle. PCR amplification relied on 60 Vbeta primers (plus 13 Jbeta primers). The assay was immunoSEQ multiplex PCR, and TCRdb's table has in-frame clones only and misses some. Of 150,000 to 200,000 clones in the sample, about three quarters are singletons; the top ten hold over 2.5%. A word on this clone: Its cognate antigen is unknown.

Donors likely had unrecorded immune exposures despite being nominally healthy when sampled. The TCR was taken from a woman aged 25 to 45 in good health and CMV-seronegative. The genes are TRBV4-1 and TRBJ1-3; D is uncertain. Sequencing used PBMCs. The CDR3 coding sequence is TGCGCCAGCACCAAGACTCCTAAGACTGGAAACACCATATATTTT. Its protein product is CASTKTPKTGNTIYF.